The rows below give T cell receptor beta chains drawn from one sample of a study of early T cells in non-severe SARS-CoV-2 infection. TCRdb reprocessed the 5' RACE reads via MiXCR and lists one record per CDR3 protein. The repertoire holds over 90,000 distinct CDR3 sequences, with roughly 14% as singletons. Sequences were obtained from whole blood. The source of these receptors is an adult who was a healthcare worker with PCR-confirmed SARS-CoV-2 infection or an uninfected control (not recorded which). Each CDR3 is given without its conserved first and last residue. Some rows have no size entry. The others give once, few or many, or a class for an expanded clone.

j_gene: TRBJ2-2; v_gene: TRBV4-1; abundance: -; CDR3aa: ASNQTLAGTGELF
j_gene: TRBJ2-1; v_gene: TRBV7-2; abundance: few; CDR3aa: ASSSRGGEQF
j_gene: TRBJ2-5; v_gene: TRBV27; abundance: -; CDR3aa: ASSRAGTGVETQY
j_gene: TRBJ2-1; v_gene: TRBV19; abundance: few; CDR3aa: ASSPTSGRLNEQF
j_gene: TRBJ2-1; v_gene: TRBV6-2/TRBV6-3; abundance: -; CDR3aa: ASSRSQGGFYNEQF
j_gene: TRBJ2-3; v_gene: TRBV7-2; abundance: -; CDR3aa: ASSLAGWDTDTQY
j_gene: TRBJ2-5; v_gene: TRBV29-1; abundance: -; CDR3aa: SSTRGTGQETQY
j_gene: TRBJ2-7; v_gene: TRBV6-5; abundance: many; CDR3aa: ASSYSITWNYEQY
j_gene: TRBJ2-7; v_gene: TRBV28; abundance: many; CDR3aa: ASRRRERSYEQY
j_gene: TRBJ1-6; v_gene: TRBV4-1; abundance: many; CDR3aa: ASSPILGGPSNSPLH
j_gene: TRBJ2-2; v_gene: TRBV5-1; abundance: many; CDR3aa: ASGNLGSRELF
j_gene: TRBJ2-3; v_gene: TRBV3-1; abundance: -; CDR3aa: ASSQDPPAGGADTQY
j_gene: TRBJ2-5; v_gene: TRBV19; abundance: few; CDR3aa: ASYGTGEETQY
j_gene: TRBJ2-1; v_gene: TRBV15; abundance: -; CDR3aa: ATSKTETIYNEQF
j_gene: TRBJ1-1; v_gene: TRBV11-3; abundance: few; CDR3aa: ASSWSRDTEAF